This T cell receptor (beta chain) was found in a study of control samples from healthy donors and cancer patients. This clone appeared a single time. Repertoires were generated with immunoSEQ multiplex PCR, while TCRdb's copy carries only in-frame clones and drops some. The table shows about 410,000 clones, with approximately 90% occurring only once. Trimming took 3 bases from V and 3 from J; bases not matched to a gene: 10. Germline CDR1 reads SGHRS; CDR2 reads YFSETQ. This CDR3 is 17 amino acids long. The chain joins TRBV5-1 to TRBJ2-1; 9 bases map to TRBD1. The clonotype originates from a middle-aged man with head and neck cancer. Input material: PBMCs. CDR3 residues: CASSWGGRTGDYNEQFF. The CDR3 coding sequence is TGCGCCAGCAGCTGGGGCGGGCGGACAGGGGACTACAATGAGCAGTTCTTC. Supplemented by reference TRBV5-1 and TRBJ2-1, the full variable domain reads KAGVTQTPRYLIKTRGQQVTLSCSPISGHRSVSWYQQTPGQGLQFLFEYFSETQRNKGNFPGRFSGRQFSNSRSEMNVSTLELGDSALYLCASSWGGRTGDYNEQFFGPGTRLTVL.